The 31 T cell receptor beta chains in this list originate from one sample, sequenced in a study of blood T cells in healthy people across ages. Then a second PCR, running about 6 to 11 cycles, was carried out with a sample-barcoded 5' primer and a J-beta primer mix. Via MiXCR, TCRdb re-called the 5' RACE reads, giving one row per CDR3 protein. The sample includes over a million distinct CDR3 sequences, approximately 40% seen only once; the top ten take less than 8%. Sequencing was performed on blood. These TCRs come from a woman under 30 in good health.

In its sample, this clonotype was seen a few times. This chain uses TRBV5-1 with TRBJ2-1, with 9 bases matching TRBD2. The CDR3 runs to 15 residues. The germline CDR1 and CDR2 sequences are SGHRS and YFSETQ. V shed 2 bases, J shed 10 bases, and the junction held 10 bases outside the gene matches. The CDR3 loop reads CASSLAGGRPSEQFF. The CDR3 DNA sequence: TGCGCCAGCAGCTTAGCGGGGGGACGGCCGTCGGAGCAGTTCTTC.

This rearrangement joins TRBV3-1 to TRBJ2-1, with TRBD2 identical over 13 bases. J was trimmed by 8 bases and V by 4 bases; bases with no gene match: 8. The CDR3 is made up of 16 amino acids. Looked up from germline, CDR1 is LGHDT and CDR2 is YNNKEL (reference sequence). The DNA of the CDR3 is TGTGCCAGCAGCCCTAGACGACTAGCGGGAGGTTATGAGCAGTTCTTC. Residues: CASSPRRLAGGYEQFF.

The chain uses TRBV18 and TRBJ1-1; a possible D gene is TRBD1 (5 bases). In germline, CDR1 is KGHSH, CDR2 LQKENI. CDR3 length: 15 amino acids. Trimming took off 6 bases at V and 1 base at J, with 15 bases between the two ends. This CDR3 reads CASSGLGGTNTEAFF. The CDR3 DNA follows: TGTGCCAGCTCGGGGCTTGGGGGGACGAACACTGAAGCTTTCTTT.

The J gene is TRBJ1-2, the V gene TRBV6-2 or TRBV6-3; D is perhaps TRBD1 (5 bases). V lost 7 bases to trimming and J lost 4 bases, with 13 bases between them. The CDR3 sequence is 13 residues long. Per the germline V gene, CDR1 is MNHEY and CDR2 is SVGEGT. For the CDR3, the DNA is TGTGCCAGCACCTGGGCAGGGCTCTATGGCTACACCTTC. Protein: CASTWAGLYGYTF.

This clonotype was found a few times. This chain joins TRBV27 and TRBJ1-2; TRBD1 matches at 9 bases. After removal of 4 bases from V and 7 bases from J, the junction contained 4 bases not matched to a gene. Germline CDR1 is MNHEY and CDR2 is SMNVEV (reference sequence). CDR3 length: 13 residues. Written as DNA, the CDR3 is TGTGCCAGCAGTTCCGGACAGGGGACTGGCTACACCTTC. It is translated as CASSSGQGTGYTF.

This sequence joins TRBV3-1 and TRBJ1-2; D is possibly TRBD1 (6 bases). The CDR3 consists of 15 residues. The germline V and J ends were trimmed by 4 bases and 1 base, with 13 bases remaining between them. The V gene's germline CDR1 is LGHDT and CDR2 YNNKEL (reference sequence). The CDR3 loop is CASSLQGILNYGYTF. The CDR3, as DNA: TGTGCCAGCAGCCTGCAGGGGATTCTTAACTATGGCTACACCTTC. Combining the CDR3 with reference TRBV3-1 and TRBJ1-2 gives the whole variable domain DTAVSQTPKYLVTQMGNDKSIKCEQNLGHDTMYWYKQDSKKFLKIMFSYNNKELIINETVPNRFSPKSPDKAHLNLHINSLELGDSAVYFCASSLQGILNYGYTFGSGTRLTVV.

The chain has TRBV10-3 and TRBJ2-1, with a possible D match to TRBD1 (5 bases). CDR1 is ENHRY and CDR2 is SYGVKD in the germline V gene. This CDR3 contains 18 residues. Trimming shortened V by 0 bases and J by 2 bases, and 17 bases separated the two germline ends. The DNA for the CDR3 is TGTGCCATCAGTGAGTCTCAGGAGACCAGGGCGCCCTACAATGAGCAGTTCTTC. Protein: CAISESQETRAPYNEQFF.

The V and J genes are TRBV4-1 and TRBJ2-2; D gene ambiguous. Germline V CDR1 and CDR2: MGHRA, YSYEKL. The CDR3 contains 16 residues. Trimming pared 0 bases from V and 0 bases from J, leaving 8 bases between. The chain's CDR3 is CASSQERQPNTGELFF. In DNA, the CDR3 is TGCGCCAGCAGCCAAGAACGGCAGCCGAACACCGGGGAGCTGTTTTTT.

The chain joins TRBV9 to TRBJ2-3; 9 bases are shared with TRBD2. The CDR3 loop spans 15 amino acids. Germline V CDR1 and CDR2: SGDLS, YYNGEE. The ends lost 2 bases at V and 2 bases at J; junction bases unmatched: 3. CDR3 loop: CASSVSGGDTDTQYF. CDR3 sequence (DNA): TGTGCCAGCAGCGTTAGCGGGGGTGACACAGATACGCAGTATTTT.

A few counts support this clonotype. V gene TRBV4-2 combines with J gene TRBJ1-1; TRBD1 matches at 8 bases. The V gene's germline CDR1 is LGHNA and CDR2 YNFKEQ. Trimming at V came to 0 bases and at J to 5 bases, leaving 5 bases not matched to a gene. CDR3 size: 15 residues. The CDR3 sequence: CASSQDLQGATEAFF. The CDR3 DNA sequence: TGTGCCAGCAGCCAAGATTTGCAGGGGGCGACTGAAGCTTTCTTT.

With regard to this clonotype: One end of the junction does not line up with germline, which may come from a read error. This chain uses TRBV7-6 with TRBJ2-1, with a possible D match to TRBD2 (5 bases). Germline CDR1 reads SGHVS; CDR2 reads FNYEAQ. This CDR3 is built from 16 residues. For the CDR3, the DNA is TGTGCCGGCAGCTTAGAAGGAGCCAGCCTAGCTAATGAGCAGTTCTTC. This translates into CAGSLEGASLANEQFF.

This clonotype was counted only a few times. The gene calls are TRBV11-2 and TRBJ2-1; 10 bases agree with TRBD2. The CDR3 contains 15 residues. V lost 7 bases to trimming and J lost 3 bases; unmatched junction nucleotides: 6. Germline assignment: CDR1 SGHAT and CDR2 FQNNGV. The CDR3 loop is CASTYLAGVYNEQFF. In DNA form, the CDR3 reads TGTGCCAGCACCTACCTAGCGGGGGTCTACAATGAGCAGTTCTTC.

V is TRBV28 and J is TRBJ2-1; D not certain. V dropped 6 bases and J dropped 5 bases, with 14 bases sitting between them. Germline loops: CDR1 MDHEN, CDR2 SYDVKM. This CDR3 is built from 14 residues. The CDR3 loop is CASSSPARDNEQFF. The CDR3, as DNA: TGTGCCAGCAGCTCCCCAGCGAGAGACAATGAGCAGTTCTTC.

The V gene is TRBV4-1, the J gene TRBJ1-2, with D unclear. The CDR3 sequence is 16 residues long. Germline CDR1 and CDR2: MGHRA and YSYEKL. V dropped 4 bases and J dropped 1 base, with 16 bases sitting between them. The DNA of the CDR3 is TGCGCCAGCAGCCCTCGACGTGCGCCCTTTAACTATGGCTACACCTTC. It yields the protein CASSPRRAPFNYGYTF.

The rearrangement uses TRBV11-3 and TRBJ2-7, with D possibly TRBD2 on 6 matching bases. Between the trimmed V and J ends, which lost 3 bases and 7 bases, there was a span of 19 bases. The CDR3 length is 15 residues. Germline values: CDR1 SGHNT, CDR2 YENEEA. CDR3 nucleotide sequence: TGTGCCAGCAGCTTTCTACGGGGGAGCCACAATGAGCAGTACTTC. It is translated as CASSFLRGSHNEQYF.

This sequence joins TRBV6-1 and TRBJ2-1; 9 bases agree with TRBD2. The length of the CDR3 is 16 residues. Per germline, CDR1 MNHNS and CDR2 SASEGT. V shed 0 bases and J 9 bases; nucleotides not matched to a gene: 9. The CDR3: CASSEALRGGFTEQFF. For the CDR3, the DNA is TGTGCCAGCAGTGAAGCGTTGCGGGGGGGATTCACTGAGCAGTTCTTC.

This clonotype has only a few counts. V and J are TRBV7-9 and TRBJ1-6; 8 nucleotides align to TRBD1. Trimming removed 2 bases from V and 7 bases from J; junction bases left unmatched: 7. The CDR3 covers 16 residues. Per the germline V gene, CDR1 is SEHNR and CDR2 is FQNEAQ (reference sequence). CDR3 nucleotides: TGTGCCAGCAGCTTACAGGGGGCAGGGATGAATTCACCCCTCCACTTT. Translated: CASSLQGAGMNSPLHF.

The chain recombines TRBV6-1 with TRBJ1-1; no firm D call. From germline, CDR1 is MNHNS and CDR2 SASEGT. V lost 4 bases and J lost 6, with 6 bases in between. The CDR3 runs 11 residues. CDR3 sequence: CASSVGSEAFF. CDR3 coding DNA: TGTGCCAGCAGTGTAGGTTCTGAAGCTTTCTTT.

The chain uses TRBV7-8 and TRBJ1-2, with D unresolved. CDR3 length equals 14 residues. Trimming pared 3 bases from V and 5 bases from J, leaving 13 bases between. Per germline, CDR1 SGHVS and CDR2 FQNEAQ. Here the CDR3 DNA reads TGTGCCAGCAGCTTCAACGGCTTTCAGTATGGCTACACCTTC. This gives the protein CASSFNGFQYGYTF. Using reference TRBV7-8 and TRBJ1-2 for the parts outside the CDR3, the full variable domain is GAGVSQSPRYKVAKRGQDVALRCDPISGHVSLFWYQQALGQGPEFLTYFQNEAQLDKSGLPSDRFFAERPEGSVSTLKIQRTQQEDSAVYLCASSFNGFQYGYTFGSGTRLTVV.

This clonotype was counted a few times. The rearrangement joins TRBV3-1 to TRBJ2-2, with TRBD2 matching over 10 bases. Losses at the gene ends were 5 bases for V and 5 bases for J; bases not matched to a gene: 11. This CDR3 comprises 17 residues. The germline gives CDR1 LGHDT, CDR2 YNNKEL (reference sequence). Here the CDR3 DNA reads TGTGCCAGCAGCGCCTTAGCGGGAGGAGAGCGGACCGGGGAGCTGTTTTTT. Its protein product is CASSALAGGERTGELFF.

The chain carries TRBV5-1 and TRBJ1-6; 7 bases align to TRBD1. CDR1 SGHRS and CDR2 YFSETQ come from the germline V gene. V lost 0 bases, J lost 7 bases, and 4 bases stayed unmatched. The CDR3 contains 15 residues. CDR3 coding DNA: TGCGCCAGCAGCTTGGATGGGACAGCAAATTCACCCCTCCACTTT. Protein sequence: CASSLDGTANSPLHF. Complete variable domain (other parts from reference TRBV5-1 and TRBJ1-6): KAGVTQTPRYLIKTRGQQVTLSCSPISGHRSVSWYQQTPGQGLQFLFEYFSETQRNKGNFPGRFSGRQFSNSRSEMNVSTLELGDSALYLCASSLDGTANSPLHFGNGTRLTVT.

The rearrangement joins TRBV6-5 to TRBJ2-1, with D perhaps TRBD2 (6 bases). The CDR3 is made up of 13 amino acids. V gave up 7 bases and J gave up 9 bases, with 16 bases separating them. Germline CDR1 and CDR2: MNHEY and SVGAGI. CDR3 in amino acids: CASNHGGTGEQFF. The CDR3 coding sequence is TGTGCCAGCAATCACGGGGGAACCGGTGAGCAGTTCTTC.

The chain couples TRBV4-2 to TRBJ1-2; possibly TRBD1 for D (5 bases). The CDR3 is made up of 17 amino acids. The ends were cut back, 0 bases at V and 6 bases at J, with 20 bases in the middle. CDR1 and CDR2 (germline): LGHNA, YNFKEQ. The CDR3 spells CASSQEPTQGASNGYTF. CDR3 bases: TGTGCCAGCAGCCAAGAACCGACTCAGGGAGCATCGAATGGCTACACCTTC.

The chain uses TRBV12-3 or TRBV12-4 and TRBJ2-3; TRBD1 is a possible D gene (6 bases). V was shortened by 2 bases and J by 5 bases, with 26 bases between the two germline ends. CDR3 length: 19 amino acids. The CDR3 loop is CASSLHTRIIQGSKDTQYF. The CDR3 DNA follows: TGTGCCAGCAGTTTACACACACGCATCATACAGGGCTCGAAAGATACGCAGTATTTT.

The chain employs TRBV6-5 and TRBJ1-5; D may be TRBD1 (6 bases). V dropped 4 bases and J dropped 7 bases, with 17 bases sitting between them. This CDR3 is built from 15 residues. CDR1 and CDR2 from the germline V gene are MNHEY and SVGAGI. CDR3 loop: CASSSRGRGRQPQHF. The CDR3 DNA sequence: TGTGCCAGCAGTTCCCGGGGCAGGGGAAGGCAGCCCCAGCATTTT.

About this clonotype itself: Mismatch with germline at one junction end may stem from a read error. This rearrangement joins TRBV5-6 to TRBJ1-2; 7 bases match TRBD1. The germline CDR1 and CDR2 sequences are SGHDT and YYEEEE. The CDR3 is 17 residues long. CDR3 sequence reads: CASSERTGVRPNHGYTF. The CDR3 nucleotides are TGTGCCAGCAGCGAGAGGACAGGTGTACGTCCTAACCATGGCTACACCTTC.

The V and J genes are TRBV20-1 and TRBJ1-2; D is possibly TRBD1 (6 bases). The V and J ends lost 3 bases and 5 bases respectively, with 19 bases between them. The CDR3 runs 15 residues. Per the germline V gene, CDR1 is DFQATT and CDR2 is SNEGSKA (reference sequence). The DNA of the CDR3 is TGCAGTGCTAGCCAGGGACACGTTCCTACTTATGGCTACACCTTC. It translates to CSASQGHVPTYGYTF.

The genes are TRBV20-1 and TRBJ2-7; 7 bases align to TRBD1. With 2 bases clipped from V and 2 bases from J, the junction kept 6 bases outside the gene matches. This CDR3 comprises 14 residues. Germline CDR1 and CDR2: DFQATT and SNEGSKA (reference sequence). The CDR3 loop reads CSARRFTGAYEQYF. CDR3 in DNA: TGCAGTGCTAGAAGGTTTACAGGGGCCTACGAGCAGTACTTC.

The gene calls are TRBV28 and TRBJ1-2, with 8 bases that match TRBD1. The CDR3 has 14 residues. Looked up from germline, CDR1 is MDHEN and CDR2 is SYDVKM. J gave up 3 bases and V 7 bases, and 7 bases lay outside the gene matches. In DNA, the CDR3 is TGTGCCAGCATAGACAGGGGCTACCACTATGGCTACACCTTC. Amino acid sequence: CASIDRGYHYGYTF.

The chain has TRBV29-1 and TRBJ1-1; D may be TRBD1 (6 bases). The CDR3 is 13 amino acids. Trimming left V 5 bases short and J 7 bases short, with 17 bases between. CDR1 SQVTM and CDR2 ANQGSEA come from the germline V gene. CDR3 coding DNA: TGCAGCGTTCGGGACATGGGACACATTGAAGCTTTCTTT. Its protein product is CSVRDMGHIEAFF.

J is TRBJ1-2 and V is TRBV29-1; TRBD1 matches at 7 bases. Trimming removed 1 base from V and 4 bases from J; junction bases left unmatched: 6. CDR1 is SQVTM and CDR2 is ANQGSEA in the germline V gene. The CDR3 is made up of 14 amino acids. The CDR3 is CSVEGTGDFYGYTF. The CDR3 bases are TGCAGCGTTGAAGGGACAGGAGACTTCTATGGCTACACCTTC.